Given below is one T cell receptor (beta chain) in context. One end of the junction does not line up with germline, which may come from a read error. The sorted Tregs were CD4+CD25+CD127-/low cells. TCRdb analysed the 5' RACE reads with MiXCR anew, one entry per CDR3 protein. The repertoire holds about 57,000 distinct CDR3 sequences, with approximately 26% as singletons. Sequencing was done on a sample of tumor-infiltrating Tregs sorted from the breast tumor. The source is a female donor with breast cancer.

CDR3 loop: CANSFTGTGFSYEQNF. Here the CDR3 DNA reads TGTGCCAACAGTTTCACCGGGACAGGCTTCTCCTACGAGCAGAACTTC. J is TRBJ2-7 and V is TRBV27; TRBD1 agrees at 8 bases. Germline lookup yields CDR1 MNHEY and CDR2 SMNVEV (reference sequence). This CDR3 comprises 16 residues.